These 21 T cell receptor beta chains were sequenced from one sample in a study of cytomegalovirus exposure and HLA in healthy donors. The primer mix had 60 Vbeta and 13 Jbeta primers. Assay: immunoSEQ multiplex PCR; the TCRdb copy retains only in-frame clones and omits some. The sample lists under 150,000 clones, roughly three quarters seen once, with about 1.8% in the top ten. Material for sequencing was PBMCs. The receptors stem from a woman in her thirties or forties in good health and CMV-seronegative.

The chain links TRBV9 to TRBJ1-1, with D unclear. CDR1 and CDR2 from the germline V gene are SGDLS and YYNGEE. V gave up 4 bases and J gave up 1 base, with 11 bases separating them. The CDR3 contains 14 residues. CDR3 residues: CASSPTRQNTEAFF. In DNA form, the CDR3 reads TGTGCCAGCAGCCCAACCCGACAGAACACTGAAGCTTTCTTT.

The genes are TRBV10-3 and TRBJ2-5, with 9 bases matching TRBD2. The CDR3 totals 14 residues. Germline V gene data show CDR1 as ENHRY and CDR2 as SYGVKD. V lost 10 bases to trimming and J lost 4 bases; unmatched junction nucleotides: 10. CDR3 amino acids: CATQTSGVRETQYF. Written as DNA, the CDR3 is TGTGCCACCCAGACTAGCGGAGTCCGAGAGACCCAGTACTTC.

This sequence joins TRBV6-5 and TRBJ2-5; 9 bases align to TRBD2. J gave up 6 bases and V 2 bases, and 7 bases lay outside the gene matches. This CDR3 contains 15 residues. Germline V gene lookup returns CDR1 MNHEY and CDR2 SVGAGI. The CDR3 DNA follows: TGTGCCAGCAGTTACGTGGGACTAGCCTCTCAGACCCAGTACTTC. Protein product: CASSYVGLASQTQYF.

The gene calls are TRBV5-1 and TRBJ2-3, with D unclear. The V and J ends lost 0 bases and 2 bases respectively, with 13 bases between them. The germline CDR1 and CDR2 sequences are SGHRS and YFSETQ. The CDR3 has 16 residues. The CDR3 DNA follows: TGCGCCAGCAGCTTGGTAGGCAGGATTACCACAGATACGCAGTATTTT. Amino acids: CASSLVGRITTDTQYF. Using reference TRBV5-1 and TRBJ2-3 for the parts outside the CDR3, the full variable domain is KAGVTQTPRYLIKTRGQQVTLSCSPISGHRSVSWYQQTPGQGLQFLFEYFSETQRNKGNFPGRFSGRQFSNSRSEMNVSTLELGDSALYLCASSLVGRITTDTQYFGPGTRLTVL.

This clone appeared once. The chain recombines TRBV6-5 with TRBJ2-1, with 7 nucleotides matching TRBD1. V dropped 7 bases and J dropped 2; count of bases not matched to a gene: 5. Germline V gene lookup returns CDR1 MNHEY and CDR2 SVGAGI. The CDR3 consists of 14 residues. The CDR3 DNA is TGTGCCAGCATTAACAGGGGCCCCTACAATGAGCAGTTCTTC. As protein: CASINRGPYNEQFF.

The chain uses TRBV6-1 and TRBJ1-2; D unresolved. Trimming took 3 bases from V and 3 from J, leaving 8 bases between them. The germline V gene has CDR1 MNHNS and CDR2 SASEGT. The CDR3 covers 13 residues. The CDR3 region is CASSDGVDYGYTF. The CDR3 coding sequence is TGTGCCAGCAGTGACGGGGTTGACTATGGCTACACCTTC.

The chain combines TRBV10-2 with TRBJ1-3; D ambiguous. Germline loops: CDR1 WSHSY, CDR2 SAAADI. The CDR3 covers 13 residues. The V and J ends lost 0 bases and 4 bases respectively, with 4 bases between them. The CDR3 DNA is TGCGCCAGCAGTGAGTCAGAGGGAAACACCATATATTTT. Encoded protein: CASSESEGNTIYF.

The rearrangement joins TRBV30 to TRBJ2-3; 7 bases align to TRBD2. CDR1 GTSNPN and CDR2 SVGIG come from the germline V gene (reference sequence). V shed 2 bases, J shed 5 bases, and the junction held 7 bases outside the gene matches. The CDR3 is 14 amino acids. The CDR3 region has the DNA TGTGCCTGGAGTCGCGGGGGAAACGGAGATACGCAGTATTTT. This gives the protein CAWSRGGNGDTQYF.

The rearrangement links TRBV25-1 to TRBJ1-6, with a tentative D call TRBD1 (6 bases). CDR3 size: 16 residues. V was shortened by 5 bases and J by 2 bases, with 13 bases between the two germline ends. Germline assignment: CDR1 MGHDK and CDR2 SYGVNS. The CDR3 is CASSRTGITYNSPLHF. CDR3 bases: TGTGCCAGCAGTAGAACAGGGATAACCTATAATTCACCCCTCCACTTT.

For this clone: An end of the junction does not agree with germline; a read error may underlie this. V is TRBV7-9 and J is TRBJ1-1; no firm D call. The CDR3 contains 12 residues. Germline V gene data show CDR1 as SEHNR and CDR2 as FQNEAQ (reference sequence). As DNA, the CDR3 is TGTTCCAGCAGCTTAGTCCCACATGAAGCTTTCTTT. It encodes CSSSLVPHEAFF. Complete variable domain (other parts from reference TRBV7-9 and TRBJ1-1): DTGVSQNPRHKITKRGQNVTFRCDPISEHNRLYWYRQTLGQGPEFLTYFQNEAQLEKSRLLSDRFSAERPKGSFSTLEIQRTEQGDSAMYLCSSSLVPHEAFFGQGTRLTVV.

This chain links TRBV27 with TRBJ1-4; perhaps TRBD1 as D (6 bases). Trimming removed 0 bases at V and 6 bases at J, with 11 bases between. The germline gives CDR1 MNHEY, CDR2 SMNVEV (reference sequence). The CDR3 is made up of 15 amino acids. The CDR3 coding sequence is TGTGCCAGCAGTTTATCGGGGGGGGCTCATGAAAAACTGTTTTTT. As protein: CASSLSGGAHEKLFF. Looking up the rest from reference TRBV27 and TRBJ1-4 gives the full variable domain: EAQVTQNPRYLITVTGKKLTVTCSQNMNHEYMSWYRQDPGLGLRQIYYSMNVEVTDKGDVPEGYKVSRKEKRNFPLILESPSPNQTSLYFCASSLSGGAHEKLFFGSGTQLSVL.

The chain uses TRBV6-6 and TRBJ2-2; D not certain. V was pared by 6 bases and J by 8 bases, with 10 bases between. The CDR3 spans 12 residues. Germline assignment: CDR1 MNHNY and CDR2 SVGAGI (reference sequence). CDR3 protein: CASSATVGELFF. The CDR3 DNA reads TGTGCCAGCAGCGCCACAGTTGGGGAGCTGTTTTTT.

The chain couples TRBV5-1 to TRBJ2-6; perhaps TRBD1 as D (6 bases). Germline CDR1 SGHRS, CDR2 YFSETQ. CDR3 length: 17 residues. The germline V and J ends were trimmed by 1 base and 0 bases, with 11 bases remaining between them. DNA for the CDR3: TGCGCCAGCAGCTTGACAGGGCTATACTCTGGGGCCAACGTCCTGACTTTC. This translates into CASSLTGLYSGANVLTF. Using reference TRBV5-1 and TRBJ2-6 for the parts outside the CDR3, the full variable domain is KAGVTQTPRYLIKTRGQQVTLSCSPISGHRSVSWYQQTPGQGLQFLFEYFSETQRNKGNFPGRFSGRQFSNSRSEMNVSTLELGDSALYLCASSLTGLYSGANVLTFGAGSRLTVL.

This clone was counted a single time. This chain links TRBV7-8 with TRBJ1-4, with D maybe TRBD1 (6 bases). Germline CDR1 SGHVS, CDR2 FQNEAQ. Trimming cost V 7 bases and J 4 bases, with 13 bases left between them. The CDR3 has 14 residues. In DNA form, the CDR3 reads TGTGCCAGCACCTCAGGGGAGGGTAATGAAAAACTGTTTTTT. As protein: CASTSGEGNEKLFF. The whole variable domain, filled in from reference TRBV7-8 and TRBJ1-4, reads GAGVSQSPRYKVAKRGQDVALRCDPISGHVSLFWYQQALGQGPEFLTYFQNEAQLDKSGLPSDRFFAERPEGSVSTLKIQRTQQEDSAVYLCASTSGEGNEKLFFGSGTQLSVL.

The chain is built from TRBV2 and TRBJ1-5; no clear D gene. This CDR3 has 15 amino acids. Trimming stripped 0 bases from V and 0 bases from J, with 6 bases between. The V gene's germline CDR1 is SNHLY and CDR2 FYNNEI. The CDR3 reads CASSEARSSNQPQHF. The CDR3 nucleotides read TGTGCCAGCAGTGAAGCTCGGAGTAGCAATCAGCCCCAGCATTTT.

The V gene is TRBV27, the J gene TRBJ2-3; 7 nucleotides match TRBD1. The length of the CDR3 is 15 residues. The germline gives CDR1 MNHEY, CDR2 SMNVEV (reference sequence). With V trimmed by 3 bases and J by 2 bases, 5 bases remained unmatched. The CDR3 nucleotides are TGTGCCAGCAGTTTCTCCGGGACAGTCACAGATACGCAGTATTTT. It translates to CASSFSGTVTDTQYF.

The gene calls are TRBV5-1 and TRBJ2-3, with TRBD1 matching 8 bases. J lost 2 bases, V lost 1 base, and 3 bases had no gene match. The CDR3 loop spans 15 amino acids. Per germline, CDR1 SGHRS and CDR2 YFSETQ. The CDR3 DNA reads TGCGCCAGCAGCTTGTGGCAGGGGGCCACAGATACGCAGTATTTT. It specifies CASSLWQGATDTQYF.

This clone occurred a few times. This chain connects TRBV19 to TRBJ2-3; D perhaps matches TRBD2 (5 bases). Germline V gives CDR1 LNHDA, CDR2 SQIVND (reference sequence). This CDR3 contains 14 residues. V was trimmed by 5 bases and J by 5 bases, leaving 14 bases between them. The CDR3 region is CASSVTFREDTQYF. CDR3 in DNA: TGTGCCAGTAGTGTGACTTTCCGGGAAGATACGCAGTATTTT.

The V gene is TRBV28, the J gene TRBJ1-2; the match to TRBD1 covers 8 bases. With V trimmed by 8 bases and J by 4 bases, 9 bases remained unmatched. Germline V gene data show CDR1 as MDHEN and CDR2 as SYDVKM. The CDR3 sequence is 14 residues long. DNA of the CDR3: TGTGCCAGCTCTAACACAGGGGGGATCTATGGCTACACCTTC. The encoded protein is CASSNTGGIYGYTF.

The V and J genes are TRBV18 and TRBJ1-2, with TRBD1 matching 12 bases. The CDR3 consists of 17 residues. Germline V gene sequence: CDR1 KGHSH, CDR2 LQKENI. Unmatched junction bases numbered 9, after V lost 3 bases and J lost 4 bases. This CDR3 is CASSPSGQGALGYGYTF. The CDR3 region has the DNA TGTGCCAGCTCACCGTCGGGACAGGGGGCGCTTGGCTATGGCTACACCTTC.

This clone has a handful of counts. The CDR3 DNA reads as TGTGCCAGCAGCATCAAACAGGGGTGGGATGAAAAACTGTTTTTT. Amino acid sequence: CASSIKQGWDEKLFF. The chain has TRBV5-6 and TRBJ1-4; the match to TRBD1 covers 7 bases. With 4 bases clipped from V and 6 bases from J, the junction kept 9 bases outside the gene matches. CDR1 is SGHDT, CDR2 YYEEEE, per germline. The length of the CDR3 is 15 residues.